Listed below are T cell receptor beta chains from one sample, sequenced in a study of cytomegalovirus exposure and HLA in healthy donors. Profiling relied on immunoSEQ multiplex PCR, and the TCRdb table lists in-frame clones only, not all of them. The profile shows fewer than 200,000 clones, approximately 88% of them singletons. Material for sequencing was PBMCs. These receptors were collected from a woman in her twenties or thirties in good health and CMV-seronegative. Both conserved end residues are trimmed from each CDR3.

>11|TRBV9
ASSPTTGYEQY
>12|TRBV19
ASSMRQQVAPLH
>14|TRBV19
ASSPLSQGRRQPQH
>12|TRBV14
ASSPRVTYNEQF
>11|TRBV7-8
ASSPTGHTEAF
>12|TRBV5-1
ASSPTSGSYEQY
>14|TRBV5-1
ASSRMDRSSTDTQY
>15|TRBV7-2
ASSGGGSGGRRYEQY
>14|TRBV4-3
ASSQAVSRSFYEQY
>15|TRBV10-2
ASSGRTGGVGNQPQH
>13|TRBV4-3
ASSQIGGAAGELF
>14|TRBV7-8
ASSPRGTANPYEQY
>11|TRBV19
ASSTGLVGEQY
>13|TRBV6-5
ASRDSELAKNIQY
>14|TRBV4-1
ASSQPRRGRNQPQH
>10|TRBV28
ASSLGETEAF
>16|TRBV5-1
ASSLAVLAGGPPDTQY
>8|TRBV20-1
SAALETQY
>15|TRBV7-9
ASSPTGGAGVPYEQY
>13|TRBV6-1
ASSEYTSLDNEQF
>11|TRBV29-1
SVEGRMNTEAF
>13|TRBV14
ASSQGTGGMDEQY
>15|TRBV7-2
ASSPGQGGLSHYGYT
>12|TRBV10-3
AITGLAGEGEQY
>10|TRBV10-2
ASLGGQAEAF
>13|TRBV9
ASSVGSGSNQPQH
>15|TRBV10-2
ASSDEDRGNLNTEAF
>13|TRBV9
ASSPGQGIRQPQH
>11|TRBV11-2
ASSLAPSREQF